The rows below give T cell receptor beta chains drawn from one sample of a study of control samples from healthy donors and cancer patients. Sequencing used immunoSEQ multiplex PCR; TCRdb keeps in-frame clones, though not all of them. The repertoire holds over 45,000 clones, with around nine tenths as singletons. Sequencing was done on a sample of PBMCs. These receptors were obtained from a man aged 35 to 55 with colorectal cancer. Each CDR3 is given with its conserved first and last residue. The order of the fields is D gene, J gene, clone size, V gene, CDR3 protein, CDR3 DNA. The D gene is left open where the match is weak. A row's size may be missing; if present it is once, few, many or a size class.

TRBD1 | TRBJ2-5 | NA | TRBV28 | CASRLRGRETQYF | TGTGCCAGCAGACTCAGGGGGCGGGAGACCCAGTACTTC
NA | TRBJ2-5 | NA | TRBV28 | CARYRGDTYQETQYF | TGTGCCAGGTATAGGGGGGACACCTACCAAGAGACCCAGTACTTC
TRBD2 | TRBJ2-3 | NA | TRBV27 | CASYRLAGVADTQYF | TGTGCCAGCTACCGACTAGCGGGAGTAGCAGATACGCAGTATTTT
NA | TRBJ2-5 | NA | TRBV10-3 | CAIRSAETQYF | TGTGCCATACGGTCGGCGGAGACCCAGTACTTC
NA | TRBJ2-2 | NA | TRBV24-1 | CATSDFLYPTALNTGELFF | TGTGCCACCAGTGACTTCTTATACCCGACGGCACTGAACACCGGGGAGCTGTTTTTT
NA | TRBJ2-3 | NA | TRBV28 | CASSLVDTQYF | TGTGCCAGCAGTTTAGTAGATACGCAGTATTTT
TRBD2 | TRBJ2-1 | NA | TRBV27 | CASSPIAAGGYEQFF | TGTGCCAGCAGTCCCATAGCGGCCGGGGGGTATGAGCAGTTCTTC
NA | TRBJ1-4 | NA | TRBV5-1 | CASSSTGTTNEKLFF | TGCGCCAGCAGCTCCACTGGGACAACTAATGAAAAACTGTTTTTT
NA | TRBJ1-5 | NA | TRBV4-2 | CASSQDAGAPQPQHF | TGTGCCAGCAGCCAAGACGCAGGGGCTCCTCAGCCCCAGCATTTT
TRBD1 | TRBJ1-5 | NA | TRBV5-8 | CASSGTGFRQPQHF | TGTGCCAGCAGCGGGACAGGATTTCGGCAGCCCCAGCATTTT
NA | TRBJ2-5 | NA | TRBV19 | CASSYRAAGETQYF | TGTGCCAGTAGCTACAGGGCTGCGGGTGAGACCCAGTACTTC
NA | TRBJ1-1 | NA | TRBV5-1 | CASSDQKSGTEAFF | TGCGCCAGCAGCGACCAGAAGTCCGGCACTGAAGCTTTCTTT
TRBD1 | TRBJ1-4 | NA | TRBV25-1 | CASSPTGFANEKLFF | TGTGCCAGCAGCCCGACAGGGTTCGCTAATGAAAAACTGTTTTTT
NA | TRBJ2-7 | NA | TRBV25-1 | CASTPGIGYEQYF | TGTGCCAGCACGCCGGGGATCGGGTACGAGCAGTACTTC
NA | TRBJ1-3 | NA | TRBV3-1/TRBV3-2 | CASSLQDWTATTLSGNTIYF | TGTGCCAGCAGCCTCCAAGACTGGACAGCCACCACTCTCTCTGGAAACACCATATATTTT
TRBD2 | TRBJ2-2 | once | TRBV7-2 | CASSLEAGGFTGELFF | TGTGCCAGCAGCTTAGAAGCGGGAGGGTTCACCGGGGAGCTGTTTTTT
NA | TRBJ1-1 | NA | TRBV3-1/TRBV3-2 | CATGGGGSEAFF | TGTGCCACCGGGGGGGGTGGCTCGGAAGCTTTCTTT
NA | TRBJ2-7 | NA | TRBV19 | CASSIREGDAGSYEQYF | TGTGCCAGTAGTATAAGGGAGGGGGATGCCGGCTCCTACGAGCAGTACTTC
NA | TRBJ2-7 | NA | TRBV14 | CASSQRVWYEQYF | TGTGCCAGCAGCCAAAGGGTATGGTACGAGCAGTACTTC
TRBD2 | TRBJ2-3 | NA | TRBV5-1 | CASSWTSGTDTQYF | TGCGCCAGCAGCTGGACTAGCGGCACAGATACGCAGTATTTT
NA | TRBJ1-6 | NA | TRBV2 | CASSEDGGPNSPLHF | TGTGCCAGCAGTGAAGACGGGGGGCCTAATTCACCCCTCCACTTT
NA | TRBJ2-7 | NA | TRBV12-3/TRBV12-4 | CASWSSSLNEQYF | TGTGCCAGCTGGTCTAGCTCCCTTAACGAGCAGTACTTC
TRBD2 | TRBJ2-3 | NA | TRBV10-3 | CAISDLAGADTQYF | TGTGCCATCAGTGATTTGGCGGGAGCAGATACGCAGTATTTT
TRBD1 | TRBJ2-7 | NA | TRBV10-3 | CAILLRQGAGYEQYF | TGTGCCATATTGTTGCGACAGGGGGCCGGGTACGAGCAGTACTTC
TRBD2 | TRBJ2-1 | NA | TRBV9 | CASGTSVNEQFF | TGTGCCAGCGGGACTAGCGTCAATGAGCAGTTCTTC
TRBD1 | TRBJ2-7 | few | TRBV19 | CASSIARTGGYEQYF | TGTGCCAGTAGTATAGCGCGGACAGGGGGATACGAGCAGTACTTC
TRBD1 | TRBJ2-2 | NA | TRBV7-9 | CASSLWMTGPTGELFF | TGTGCCAGCAGCTTATGGATGACAGGGCCCACCGGGGAGCTGTTTTTT
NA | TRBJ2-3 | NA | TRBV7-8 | CASSHEGGRREDTQYF | TGTGCCAGCAGTCACGAAGGGGGGCGCCGGGAAGATACGCAGTATTTT
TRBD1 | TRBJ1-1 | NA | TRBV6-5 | CASSTPGTVKEAFF | TGTGCCAGCAGTACCCCTGGGACAGTAAAAGAAGCTTTCTTT
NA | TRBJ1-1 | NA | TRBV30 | CAWSTRVSNTEAFF | TGTGCCTGGAGTACCCGGGTTTCGAACACTGAAGCTTTCTTT